This TCR beta chain was captured by sequencing in a study of cytomegalovirus exposure and HLA in healthy donors. A single count supports this clone. With V trimmed by 2 bases and J by 4 bases, 7 bases remained unmatched. The germline CDR1 and CDR2 sequences are SNHLY and FYNNEI. This CDR3 is built from 16 residues. Primers included in the PCR were 60 Vbeta and 13 Jbeta primers. The method was immunoSEQ multiplex PCR; TCRdb's version includes in-frame clones alone and lacks a portion of them. The table includes roughly 130,000 clones, roughly 76% detected once. Sequencing was performed on PBMCs. V is TRBV2 and J is TRBJ1-2; TRBD1 agrees at 10 bases. This receptor was obtained from a middle-aged woman in good health and CMV-seronegative. The CDR3 DNA reads TGTGCCAGCAGTGAAACAACCGGGACAGGGGCCTATGGCTACACCTTC. Translating gives CASSETTGTGAYGYTF.